The entry below describes one T cell receptor (beta chain). The repertoire was sequenced with immunoSEQ multiplex PCR; TCRdb's copy has only in-frame clones and lacks some. The data contain about 59,000 clones, just under 90% of them singletons. The V end lost 1 base, the J end lost 5 bases, and 18 bases lay between the germline ends. In germline, CDR1 is LGHNA, CDR2 YNFKEQ. CDR3 size: 17 residues. The sample is drawn from a study of T cell changes during pregnancy in multiple sclerosis. This TCR was recovered from a female donor in good health, enrolled as a control in a pregnancy study. J is TRBJ1-3 and V is TRBV4-2; D gene ambiguous. Sequencing used peripheral blood, obtained in the first trimester of pregnancy. The CDR3 region has the DNA TGTGCCAGCAGCCAAGGGGTTCAGGCAGGCTCAAGAAACACCATATATTTT. Translated, it gives CASSQGVQAGSRNTIYF.